This T cell receptor beta chain is drawn from a study of T cells after yellow fever vaccination. A universal primer site and UMIs were added as TCR cDNA was made by 5'RACE template switching. Using its own MiXCR run on the 5' RACE reads, TCRdb lists one record per CDR3 protein. The data contain about 300,000 distinct CDR3 sequences, around 6.8% of them singletons. Only a few counts were recorded for this clonotype. Its antigen is not known. V shed 3 bases and J 4 bases; nucleotides not matched to a gene: 8. Germline CDR1 and CDR2: KGHSH and LQKENI. The CDR3 totals 15 residues. Whole-study findings and limits: Abundant bulk-population clonotypes could contaminate the FACS-sorted repertoires.

This receptor was taken from a man aged 18 to 29 who received the YFV17D yellow fever vaccine. The chain is built from TRBV18 and TRBJ1-2, with TRBD1 matching 7 bases. The sample here was PBMCs, taken more than 35 days after the first yellow fever vaccination. CDR3 region: CASSPSRQGGYGYTF. DNA of the CDR3: TGTGCCAGCTCACCTTCTCGACAGGGAGGCTATGGCTACACCTTC.